Each of the 5 T cell receptor beta chains below was sequenced from the same sample in a study of response to subunit inactivated influenza vaccine. TCRdb independently ran MiXCR on the RT-PCR reads; one entry per CDR3 protein. The sample contains 500,000 to 600,000 distinct CDR3 sequences, around 8% of which appear only once. This sample comprised PBMCs from blood, obtained 23 months after vaccination. Receptors originate from a man aged 50-75 years who received an inactivated influenza vaccine.

This clonotype was observed at least ten times. V and J are TRBV20-1 and TRBJ2-3, with D unresolved. The CDR3 covers 12 residues. Germline V CDR1 and CDR2: DFQATT, SNEGSKA (reference sequence). V was trimmed by 6 bases and J by 2 bases, leaving 9 bases between them. CDR3 bases: TGCAGTGCCTTGGAAAACACAGATACGCAGTATTTT. Its protein is CSALENTDTQYF.

This clonotype appeared many times. The chain has TRBV4-2 and TRBJ2-7; D is ambiguous. Trimming stripped 1 base from V and 2 bases from J, with 9 bases between. Germline V gene lookup returns CDR1 LGHNA and CDR2 YNFKEQ. This CDR3 is built from 14 residues. The CDR3 nucleotides are TGTGCCAGCAGCCAAGTCGGGCCACCCTACGAGCAGTACTTC. Protein sequence: CASSQVGPPYEQYF.

Ten or more counts support this clonotype. The V gene is TRBV5-5, the J gene TRBJ2-1; D unclear. The CDR3 sequence is 14 residues long. V gave up 0 bases and J gave up 10 bases, with 14 bases separating them. CDR1 is SGHKS and CDR2 is YYEKEE in the germline V gene (reference sequence). The DNA of the CDR3 is TGTGCCAGCAGCTTGGCCGTTAGCCGTGGCGAGCAGTTCTTC. It translates to CASSLAVSRGEQFF.

This clonotype came up many times. The chain employs TRBV7-2 and TRBJ2-7; 9 bases align to TRBD1. Germline loops: CDR1 SGHTA, CDR2 FQGNSA. J gave up 4 bases and V 5 bases, and 6 bases lay outside the gene matches. The CDR3 is made up of 14 amino acids. CDR3 residues: CASSPRTGDYEQYF. The CDR3 DNA follows: TGTGCCAGCAGCCCCCGGACAGGGGATTACGAGCAGTACTTC.

The chain recombines TRBV5-1 with TRBJ1-1; 7 bases align to TRBD1. CDR3 length: 14 amino acids. Germline loops: CDR1 SGHRS, CDR2 YFSETQ. V shed 0 bases, J shed 7 bases, and the junction held 6 bases outside the gene matches. CDR3 sequence: CASSLEGGSFEAFF. The CDR3 bases are TGCGCCAGCAGCTTGGAAGGGGGCAGTTTTGAAGCTTTCTTT.